This T cell receptor beta chain stems from a study of regulatory T cells in long-lasting Graves disease. As for time point: persistent/refractory GD, antithyroid drugs over 5 years with positive TRAb. The TCR library was made from RNA that had been extracted from PBMCs in TRIzol. Notes on the study in general: Having few samples may have compromised the accuracy.

Building of the TCR beta libraries involved iRepertoire HTBI primers and Arm-PCR of CDR3 regions. TCRdb reprocessed the multiplex PCR reads with MiXCR, giving one entry per CDR3 protein. Of a few hundred thousand distinct CDR3 sequences listed, approximately 23% are singletons. A few counts support this clonotype. No antigen is known for it. This may come from a read error, since a much larger clone is one base off. The TCR was taken from a woman aged 40-49 years with Graves disease. Sequencing was performed on peripheral blood mononuclear cells (PBMCs), taken when the disease was refractory, from a patient treated with antithyroid drugs.

The CDR3 spells CSARDQGNERFF. Written as DNA, the CDR3 is TGCAGTGCTAGAGATCAGGGCAATGAGCGGTTCTTC. The V gene is TRBV20-1, the J gene TRBJ2-1; tentative D call: TRBD1 (5 bases). This CDR3 has 12 residues. CDR1 DFQATT and CDR2 SNEGSKA come from the germline V gene (reference sequence).